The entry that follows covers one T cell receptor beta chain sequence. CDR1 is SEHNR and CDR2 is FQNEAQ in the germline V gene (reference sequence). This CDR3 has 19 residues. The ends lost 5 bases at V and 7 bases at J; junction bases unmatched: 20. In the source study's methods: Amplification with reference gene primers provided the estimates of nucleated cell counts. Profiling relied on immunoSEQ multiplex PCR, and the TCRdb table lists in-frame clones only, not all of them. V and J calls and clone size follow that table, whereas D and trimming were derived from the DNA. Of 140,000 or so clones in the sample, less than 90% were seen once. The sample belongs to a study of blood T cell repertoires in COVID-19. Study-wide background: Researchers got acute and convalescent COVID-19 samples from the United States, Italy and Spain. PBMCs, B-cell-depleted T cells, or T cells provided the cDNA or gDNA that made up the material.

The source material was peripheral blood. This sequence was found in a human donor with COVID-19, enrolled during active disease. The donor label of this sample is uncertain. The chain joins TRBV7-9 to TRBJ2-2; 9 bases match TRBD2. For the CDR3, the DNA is TGTGCCAGCAGCCCGAACTATTTTCGCGGGGGGGCCGAAGACGGGGAGCTGTTTTTT. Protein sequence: CASSPNYFRGGAEDGELFF.